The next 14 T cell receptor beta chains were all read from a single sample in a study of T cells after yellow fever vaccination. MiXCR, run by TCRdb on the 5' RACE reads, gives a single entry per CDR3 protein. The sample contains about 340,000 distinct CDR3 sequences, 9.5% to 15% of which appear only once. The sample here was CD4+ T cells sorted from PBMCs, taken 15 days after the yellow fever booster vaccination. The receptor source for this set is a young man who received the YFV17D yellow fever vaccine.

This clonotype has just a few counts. The CDR3 reads CASSRGYRANQPQHF. As DNA, the CDR3 is TGTGCCAGCTCACGTGGATACAGGGCGAATCAGCCCCAGCATTTT. The chain couples TRBV6-9 to TRBJ1-5; tentative D call: TRBD1 (6 bases). Trimming removed 8 bases at V and 4 bases at J, with 18 bases between. Germline CDR1 reads MNHGY; CDR2 reads SVAAGI. The CDR3 length is 15 residues.

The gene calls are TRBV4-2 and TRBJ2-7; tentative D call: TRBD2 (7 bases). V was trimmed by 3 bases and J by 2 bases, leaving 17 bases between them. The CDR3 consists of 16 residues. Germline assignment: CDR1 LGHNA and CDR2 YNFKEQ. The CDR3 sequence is CASSQIGGAGTYEQYF. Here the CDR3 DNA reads TGTGCCAGCAGCCAGATAGGGGGGGCGGGGACCTACGAGCAGTACTTC.

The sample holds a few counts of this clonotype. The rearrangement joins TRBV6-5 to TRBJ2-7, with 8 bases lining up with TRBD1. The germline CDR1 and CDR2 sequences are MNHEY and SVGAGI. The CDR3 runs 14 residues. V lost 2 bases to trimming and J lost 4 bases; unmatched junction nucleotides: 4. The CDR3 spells CASSYLTGAYEQYF. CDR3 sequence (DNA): TGTGCCAGCAGTTACCTGACAGGGGCATACGAGCAGTACTTC.

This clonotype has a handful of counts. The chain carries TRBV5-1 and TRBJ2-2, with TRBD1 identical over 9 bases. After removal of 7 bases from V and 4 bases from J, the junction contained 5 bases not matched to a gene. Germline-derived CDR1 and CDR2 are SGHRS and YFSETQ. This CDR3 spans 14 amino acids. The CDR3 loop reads CASGSGQGTGELFF. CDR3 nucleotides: TGCGCCAGCGGCTCGGGACAGGGCACCGGGGAGCTGTTTTTT.

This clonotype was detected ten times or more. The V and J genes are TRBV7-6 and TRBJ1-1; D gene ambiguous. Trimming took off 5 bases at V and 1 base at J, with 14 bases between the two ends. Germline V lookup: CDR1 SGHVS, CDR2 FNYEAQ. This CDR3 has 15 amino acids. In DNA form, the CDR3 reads TGTGCCAGCAGCCCAGGTCGCGGCACGAACACTGAAGCTTTCTTT. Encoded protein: CASSPGRGTNTEAFF.

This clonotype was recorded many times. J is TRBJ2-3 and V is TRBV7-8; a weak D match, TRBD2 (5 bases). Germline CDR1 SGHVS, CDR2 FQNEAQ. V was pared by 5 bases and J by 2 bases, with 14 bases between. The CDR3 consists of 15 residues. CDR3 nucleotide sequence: TGTGCCAGCAGCACTCGCGGGCGTTACACAGATACGCAGTATTTT. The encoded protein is CASSTRGRYTDTQYF.

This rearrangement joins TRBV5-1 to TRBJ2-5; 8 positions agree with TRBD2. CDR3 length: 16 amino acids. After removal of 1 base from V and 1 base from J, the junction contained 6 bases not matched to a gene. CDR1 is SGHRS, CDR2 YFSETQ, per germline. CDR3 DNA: TGCGCCAGCAGCTTGACCGGGGGGGCGGTCCAAGAGACCCAGTACTTC. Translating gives CASSLTGGAVQETQYF.

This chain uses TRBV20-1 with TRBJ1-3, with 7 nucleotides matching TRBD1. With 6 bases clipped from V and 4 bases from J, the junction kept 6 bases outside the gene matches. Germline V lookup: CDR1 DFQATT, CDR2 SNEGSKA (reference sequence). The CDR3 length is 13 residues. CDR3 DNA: TGCAGTGCCGGAACAGGGGAAGGAAACACCATATATTTT. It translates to CSAGTGEGNTIYF.

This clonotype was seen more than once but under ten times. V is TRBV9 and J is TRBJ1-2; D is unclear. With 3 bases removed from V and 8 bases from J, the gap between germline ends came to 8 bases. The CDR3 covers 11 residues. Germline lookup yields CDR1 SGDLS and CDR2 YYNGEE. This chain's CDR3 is CASSANGGYTF. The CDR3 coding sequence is TGTGCCAGCAGCGCCAATGGGGGCTACACCTTC.

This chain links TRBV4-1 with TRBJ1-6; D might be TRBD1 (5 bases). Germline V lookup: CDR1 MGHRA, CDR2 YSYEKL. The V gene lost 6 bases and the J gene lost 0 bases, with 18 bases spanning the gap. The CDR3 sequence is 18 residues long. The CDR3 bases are TGCGCCAGCAGTCGATCGGTCGGGGCGAGCTCCTATAATTCACCCCTCCACTTT. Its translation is CASSRSVGASSYNSPLHF.

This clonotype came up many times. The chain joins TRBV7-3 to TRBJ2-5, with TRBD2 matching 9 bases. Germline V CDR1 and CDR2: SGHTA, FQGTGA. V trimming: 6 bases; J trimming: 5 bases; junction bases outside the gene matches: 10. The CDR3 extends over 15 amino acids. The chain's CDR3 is CASSLAGGPIETQYF. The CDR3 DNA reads TGTGCCAGCAGTTTGGCGGGGGGGCCTATTGAGACCCAGTACTTC.

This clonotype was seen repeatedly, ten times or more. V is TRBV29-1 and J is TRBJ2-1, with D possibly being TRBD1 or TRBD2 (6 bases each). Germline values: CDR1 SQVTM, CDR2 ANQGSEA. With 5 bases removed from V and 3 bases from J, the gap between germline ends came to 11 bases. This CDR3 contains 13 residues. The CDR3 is CSVRGRLYNEQFF. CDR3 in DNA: TGCAGCGTTCGGGGGCGTCTCTACAATGAGCAGTTCTTC.

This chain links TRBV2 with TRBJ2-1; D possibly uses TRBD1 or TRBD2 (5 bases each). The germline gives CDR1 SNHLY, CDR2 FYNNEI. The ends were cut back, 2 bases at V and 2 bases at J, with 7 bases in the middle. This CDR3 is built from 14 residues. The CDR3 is CASSEQGAYNEQFF. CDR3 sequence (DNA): TGTGCCAGCAGTGAACAGGGAGCCTACAATGAGCAGTTCTTC.

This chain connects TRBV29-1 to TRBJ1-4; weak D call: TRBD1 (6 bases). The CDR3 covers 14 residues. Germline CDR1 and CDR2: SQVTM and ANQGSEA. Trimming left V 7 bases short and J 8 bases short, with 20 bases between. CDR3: CSAFLGGAREKLFF. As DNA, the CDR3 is TGCAGCGCTTTTCTAGGGGGGGCGCGAGAAAAACTGTTTTTT.